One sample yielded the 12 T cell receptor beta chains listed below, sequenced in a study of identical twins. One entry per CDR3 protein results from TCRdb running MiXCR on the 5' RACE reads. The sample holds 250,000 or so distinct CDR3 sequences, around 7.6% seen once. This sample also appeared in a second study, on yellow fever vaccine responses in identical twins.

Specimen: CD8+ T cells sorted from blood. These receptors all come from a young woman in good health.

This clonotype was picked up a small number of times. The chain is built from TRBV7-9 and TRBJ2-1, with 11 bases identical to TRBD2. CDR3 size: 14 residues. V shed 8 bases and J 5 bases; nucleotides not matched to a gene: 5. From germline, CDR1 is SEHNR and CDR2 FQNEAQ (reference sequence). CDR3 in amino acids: CASLISGRDNEQFF. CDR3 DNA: TGTGCCAGCCTCATTAGCGGGAGGGACAATGAGCAGTTCTTC.

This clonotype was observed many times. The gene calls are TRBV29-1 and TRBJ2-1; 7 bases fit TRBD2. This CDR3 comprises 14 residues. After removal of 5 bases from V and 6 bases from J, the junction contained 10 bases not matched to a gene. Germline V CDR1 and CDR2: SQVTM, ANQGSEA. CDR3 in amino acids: CSVKIGTIFNEQFF. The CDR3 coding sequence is TGCAGCGTTAAAATCGGGACTATCTTCAATGAGCAGTTCTTC.

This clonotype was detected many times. CDR3 protein: CASSLAASLVYEQYV. The CDR3, as DNA: TGTGCCAGCAGCTTGGCGGCTAGCTTAGTCTACGAGCAGTACGTC. The J gene is TRBJ2-7, the V gene TRBV5-6; D is perhaps TRBD2 (5 bases). CDR3 length equals 15 residues. Germline assignment: CDR1 SGHDT and CDR2 YYEEEE. The ends were cut back, 0 bases at V and 3 bases at J, with 13 bases in the middle.

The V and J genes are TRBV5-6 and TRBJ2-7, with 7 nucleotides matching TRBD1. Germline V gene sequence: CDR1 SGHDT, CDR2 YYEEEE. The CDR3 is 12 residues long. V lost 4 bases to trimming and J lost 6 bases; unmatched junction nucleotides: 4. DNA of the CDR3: TGTGCCAGCAGCCCGGGGACAGCCGAGCAGTACTTC. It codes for CASSPGTAEQYF.

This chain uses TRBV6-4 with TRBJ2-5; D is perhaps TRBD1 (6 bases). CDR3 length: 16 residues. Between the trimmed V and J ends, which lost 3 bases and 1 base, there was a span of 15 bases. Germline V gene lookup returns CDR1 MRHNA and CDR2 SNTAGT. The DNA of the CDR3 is TGTGCCAGCAGTGAGGACAGACACAACTCCCAAGAGACCCAGTACTTC. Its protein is CASSEDRHNSQETQYF.

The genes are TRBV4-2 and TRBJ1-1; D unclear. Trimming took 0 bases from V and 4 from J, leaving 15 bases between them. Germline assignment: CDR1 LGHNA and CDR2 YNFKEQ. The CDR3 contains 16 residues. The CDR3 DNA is TGTGCCAGCAGCCAAGATCCTGTTCAAGGAAGCACTGAAGCTTTCTTT. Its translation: CASSQDPVQGSTEAFF.

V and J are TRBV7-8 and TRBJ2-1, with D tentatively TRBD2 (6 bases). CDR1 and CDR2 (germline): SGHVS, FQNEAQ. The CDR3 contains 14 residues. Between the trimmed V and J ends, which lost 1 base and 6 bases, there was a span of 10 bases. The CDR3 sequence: CASSLGGEANEQFF. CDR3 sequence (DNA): TGTGCCAGCAGCTTAGGGGGGGAAGCCAATGAGCAGTTCTTC.

The CDR3 DNA sequence: TGTGCCAGCAGCCCTTCCCGGGAAGCTTTCTTT. This sequence encodes CASSPSREAFF. The rearrangement links TRBV3-1 to TRBJ1-1; no clear D. Germline V gene lookup returns CDR1 LGHDT and CDR2 YNNKEL (reference sequence). V was clipped by 4 bases and J by 8 bases, with 8 bases between them. The CDR3 has 11 amino acids.

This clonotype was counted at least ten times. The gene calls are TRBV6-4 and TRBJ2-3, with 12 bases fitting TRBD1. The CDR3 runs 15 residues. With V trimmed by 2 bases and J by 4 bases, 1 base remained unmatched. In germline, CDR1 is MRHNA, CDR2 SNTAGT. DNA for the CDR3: TGTGCCAGCAGTGACGGGACAGGGGGCCCAGATACGCAGTATTTT. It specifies CASSDGTGGPDTQYF.

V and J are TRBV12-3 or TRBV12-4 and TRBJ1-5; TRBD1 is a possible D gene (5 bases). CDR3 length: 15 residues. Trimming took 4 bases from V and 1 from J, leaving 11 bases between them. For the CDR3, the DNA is TGTGCCAGCAGTTCTACAGGCTCCAGCAATCAGCCCCAGCATTTT. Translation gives CASSSTGSSNQPQHF.

As DNA, the CDR3 is TGTGCCAGCAGCTTTGCCAGGGATGAGCAGTTCTTC. This codes for CASSFARDEQFF. The chain joins TRBV7-6 to TRBJ2-1, with TRBD1 as a possible D gene (5 bases). CDR1 and CDR2 from the germline V gene are SGHVS and FNYEAQ. This CDR3 is built from 12 residues. Between the trimmed V and J ends, which lost 3 bases and 8 bases, there was a span of 8 bases.

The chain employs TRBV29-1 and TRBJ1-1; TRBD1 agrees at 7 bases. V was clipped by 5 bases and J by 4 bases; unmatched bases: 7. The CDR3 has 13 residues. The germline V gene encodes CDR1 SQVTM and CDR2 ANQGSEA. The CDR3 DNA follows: TGCAGCGTTTGGGTGGCAGGGGGCACTGAAGCTTTCTTT. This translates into CSVWVAGGTEAFF.